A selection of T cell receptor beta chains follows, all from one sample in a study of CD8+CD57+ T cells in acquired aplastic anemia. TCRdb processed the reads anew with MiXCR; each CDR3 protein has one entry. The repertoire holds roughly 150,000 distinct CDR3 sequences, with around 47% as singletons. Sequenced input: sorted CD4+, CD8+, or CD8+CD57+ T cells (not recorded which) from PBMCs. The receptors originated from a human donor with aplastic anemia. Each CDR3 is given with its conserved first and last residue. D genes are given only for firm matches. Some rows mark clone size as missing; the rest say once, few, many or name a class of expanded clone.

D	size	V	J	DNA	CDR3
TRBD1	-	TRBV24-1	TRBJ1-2	TGTGCCACCAGTGAGCCGGGACAGGGGCCTGGAAACACCTTC	CATSEPGQGPGNTF
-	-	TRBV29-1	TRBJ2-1	TGCAGCGTTAGGACCCTCTATGAGCAGTTCTTC	CSVRTLYEQFF
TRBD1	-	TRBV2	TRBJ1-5	TGTGCCAGCAGTGCGACAGGGGGCCCTCAGCCCCAGCATTTT	CASSATGGPQPQHF
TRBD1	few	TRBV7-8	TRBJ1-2	TGTGCCAGCACTCGGGACAGCACTAACTATGGCTACACCTTC	CASTRDSTNYGYTF
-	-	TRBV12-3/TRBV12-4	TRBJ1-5	TGTGCCAGCAGTTCGCCACAGGAGGCGGCCCAGCATTTT	CASSSPQEAAQHF
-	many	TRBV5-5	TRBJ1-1	TGTGCCAGCAACCTAAAGAACACTGAAGCTTTCTTT	CASNLKNTEAFF
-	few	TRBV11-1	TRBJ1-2	TGTGCCAGCAGGGGAGGAGATCTTACTAACTATGGCTACACCTTC	CASRGGDLTNYGYTF
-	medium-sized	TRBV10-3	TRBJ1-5	TGTGCCATCAGTGGAGGAGGGCAGCCCCAGCATTTT	CAISGGGQPQHF
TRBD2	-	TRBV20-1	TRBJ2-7	TGCAGTGCCAGAGTCGACGGGGGGTCCCGCGAGCAGTACTTC	CSARVDGGSREQYF
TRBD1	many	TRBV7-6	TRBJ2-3	TGTGCCAGCAGCGCCACTTTCCGGGACAGGGGCTCAGATACGCAGTATTTT	CASSATFRDRGSDTQYF
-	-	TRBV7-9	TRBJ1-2	TGTGCCAGCAGCCCCAGGACCGCGAACTATGGCTACACCTTC	CASSPRTANYGYTF
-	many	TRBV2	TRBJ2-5	TGTGCCAGCAGCCGACCCGCGGCGCCATTACAAGAGACCCAGTACTTC	CASSRPAAPLQETQYF
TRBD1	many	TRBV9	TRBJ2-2	TGTGCCAGCAGCAAGGGACAGGGGGCCGGGGAGCTGTTTTTT	CASSKGQGAGELFF
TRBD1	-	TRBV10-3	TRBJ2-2	TGTGCCGCCACCGGGACAGGGGTCACCGGGGAGCTGTTTTTT	CAATGTGVTGELFF
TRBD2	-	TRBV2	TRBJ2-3	TGTGCCAGCAGACCTAGCGGGAGAGATACGCAGTATTTT	CASRPSGRDTQYF
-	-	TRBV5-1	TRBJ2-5	TGCGCCAGCAGCTTCACGGACAAGCAAGAGACCCAGTACTTC	CASSFTDKQETQYF
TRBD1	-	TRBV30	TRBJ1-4	TGTGCCTGGAGTGTACAGGGGAATGAAAAACTGTTTTTT	CAWSVQGNEKLFF
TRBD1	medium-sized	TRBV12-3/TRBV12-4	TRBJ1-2	TGTGCCAGCAGCCGAGACAGGGACTATGGCTACACCTTC	CASSRDRDYGYTF